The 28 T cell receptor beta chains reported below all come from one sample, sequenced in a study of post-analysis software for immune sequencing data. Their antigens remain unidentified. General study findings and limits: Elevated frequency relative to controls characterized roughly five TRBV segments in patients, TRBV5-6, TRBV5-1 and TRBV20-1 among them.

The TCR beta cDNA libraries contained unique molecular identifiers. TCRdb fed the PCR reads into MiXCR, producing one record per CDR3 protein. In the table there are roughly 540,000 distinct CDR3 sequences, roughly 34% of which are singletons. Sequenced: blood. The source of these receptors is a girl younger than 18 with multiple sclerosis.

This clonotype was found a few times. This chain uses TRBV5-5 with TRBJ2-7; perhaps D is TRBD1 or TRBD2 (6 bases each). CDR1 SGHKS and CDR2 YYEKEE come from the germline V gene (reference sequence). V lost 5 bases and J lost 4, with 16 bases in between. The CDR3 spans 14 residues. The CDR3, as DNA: TGTGCCAGCAGTTCCTTGGGGGGCAGTTACGAGCAGTACTTC. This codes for CASSSLGGSYEQYF.

The CDR3 reads CSARGQGDRATTDTQYF. DNA for the CDR3: TGCAGTGCTAGAGGACAGGGGGACAGGGCGACCACAGATACGCAGTATTTT. J is TRBJ2-3 and V is TRBV20-1, with 9 nucleotides matching TRBD1. Per the germline V gene, CDR1 is DFQATT and CDR2 is SNEGSKA (reference sequence). J lost 2 bases, V lost 1 base, and 10 bases had no gene match. CDR3 length: 17 amino acids.

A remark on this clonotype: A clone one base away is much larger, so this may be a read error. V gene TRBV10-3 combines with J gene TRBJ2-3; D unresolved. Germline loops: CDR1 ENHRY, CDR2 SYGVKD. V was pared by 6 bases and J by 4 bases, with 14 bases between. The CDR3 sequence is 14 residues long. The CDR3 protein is CAIRGVAKADTQYF. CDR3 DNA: TGTGCCATCAGGGGCGTAGCTAAGGCAGATACGCAGTATTTT.

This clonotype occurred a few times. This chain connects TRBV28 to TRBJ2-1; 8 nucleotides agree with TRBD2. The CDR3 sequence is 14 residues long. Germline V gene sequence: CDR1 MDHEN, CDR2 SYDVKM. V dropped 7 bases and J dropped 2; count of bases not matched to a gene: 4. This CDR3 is CASIEAGAYNEQFF. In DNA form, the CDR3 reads TGTGCCAGCATCGAAGCGGGGGCCTACAATGAGCAGTTCTTC.

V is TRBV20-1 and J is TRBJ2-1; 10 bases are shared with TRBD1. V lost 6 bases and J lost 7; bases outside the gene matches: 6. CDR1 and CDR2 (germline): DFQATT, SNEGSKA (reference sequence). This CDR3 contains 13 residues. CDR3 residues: CSARRTGGNEQFF. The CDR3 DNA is TGCAGTGCCCGCCGGACAGGGGGGAATGAGCAGTTCTTC.

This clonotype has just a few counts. CDR3 amino acids: CASSPSRGERGDGHEQFF. CDR3 nucleotides: TGTGCCAGCAGCCCCTCCCGAGGGGAGCGGGGGGACGGCCATGAGCAGTTCTTC. The chain links TRBV7-8 to TRBJ2-1; TRBD2 aligns across 9 bases. The CDR3 runs to 18 residues. The germline gives CDR1 SGHVS, CDR2 FQNEAQ. Trimming removed 5 bases from V and 8 bases from J; junction bases left unmatched: 19.

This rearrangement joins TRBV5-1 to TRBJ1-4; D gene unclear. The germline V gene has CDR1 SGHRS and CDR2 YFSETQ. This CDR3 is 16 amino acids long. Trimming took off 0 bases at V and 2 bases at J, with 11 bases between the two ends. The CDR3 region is CASSLGAAGTNEKLFF. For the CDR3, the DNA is TGCGCCAGCAGCTTGGGGGCAGCCGGGACTAATGAAAAACTGTTTTTT.

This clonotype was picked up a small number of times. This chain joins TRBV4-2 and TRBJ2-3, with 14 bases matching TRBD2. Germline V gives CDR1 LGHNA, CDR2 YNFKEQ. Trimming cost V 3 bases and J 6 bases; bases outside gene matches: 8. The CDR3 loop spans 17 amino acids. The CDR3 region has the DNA TGTGCCAGCAGCCAGGGGACTAGCGGGGGCCCGCCGGATACGCAGTATTTT. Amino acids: CASSQGTSGGPPDTQYF.

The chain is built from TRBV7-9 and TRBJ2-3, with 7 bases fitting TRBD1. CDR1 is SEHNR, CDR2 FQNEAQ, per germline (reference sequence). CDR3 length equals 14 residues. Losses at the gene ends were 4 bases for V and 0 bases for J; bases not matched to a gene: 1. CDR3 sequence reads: CASSWTGSTDTQYF. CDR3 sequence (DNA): TGTGCCAGCAGCTGGACAGGTAGCACAGATACGCAGTATTTT.

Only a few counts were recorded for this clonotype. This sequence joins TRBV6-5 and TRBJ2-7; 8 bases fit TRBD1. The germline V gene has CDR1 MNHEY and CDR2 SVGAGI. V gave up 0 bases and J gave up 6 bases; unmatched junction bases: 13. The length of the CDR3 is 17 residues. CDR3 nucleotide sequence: TGTGCCAGCAGTTACTCGCGGCAGGGGGCAGGTCTGTTCGAGCAGTACTTC. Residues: CASSYSRQGAGLFEQYF.

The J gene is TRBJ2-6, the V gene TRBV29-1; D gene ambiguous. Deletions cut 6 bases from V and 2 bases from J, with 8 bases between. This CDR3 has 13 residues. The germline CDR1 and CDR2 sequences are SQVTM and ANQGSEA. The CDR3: CSVINAGANVLTF. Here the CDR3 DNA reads TGCAGCGTCATAAATGCTGGGGCCAACGTCCTGACTTTC.

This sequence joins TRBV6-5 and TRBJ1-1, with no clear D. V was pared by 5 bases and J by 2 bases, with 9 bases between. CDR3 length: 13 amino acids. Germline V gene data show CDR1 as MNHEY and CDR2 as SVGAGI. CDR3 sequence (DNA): TGTGCCAGCAGTAGGTCTCTTAACACTGAAGCTTTCTTT. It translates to CASSRSLNTEAFF.

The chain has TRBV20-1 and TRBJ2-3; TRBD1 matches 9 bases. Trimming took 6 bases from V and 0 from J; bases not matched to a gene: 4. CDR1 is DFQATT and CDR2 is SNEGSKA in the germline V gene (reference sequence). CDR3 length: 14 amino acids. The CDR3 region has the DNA TGCAGTGCCAACGGACAGGGGAGCACAGATACGCAGTATTTT. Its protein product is CSANGQGSTDTQYF.

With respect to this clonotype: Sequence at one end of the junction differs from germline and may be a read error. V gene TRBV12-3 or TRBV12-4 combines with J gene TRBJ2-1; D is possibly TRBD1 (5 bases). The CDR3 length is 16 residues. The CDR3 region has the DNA TGTGCCAGCAGTCTTGGGCGCAGGGAAACCTACGATGAGCAGTTCTTC. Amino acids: CASSLGRRETYDEQFF.

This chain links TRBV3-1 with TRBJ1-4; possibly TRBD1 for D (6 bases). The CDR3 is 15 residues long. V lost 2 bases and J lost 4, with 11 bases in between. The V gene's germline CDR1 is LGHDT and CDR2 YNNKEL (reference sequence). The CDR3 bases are TGTGCCAGCAGCCAATCCGTCAGGGGTAATGAAAAACTGTTTTTT. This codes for CASSQSVRGNEKLFF.

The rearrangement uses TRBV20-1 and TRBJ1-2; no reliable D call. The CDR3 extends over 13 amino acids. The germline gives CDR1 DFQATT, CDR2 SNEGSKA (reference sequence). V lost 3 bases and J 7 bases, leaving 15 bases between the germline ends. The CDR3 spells CSASLLLGSGYTF. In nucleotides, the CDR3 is TGCAGTGCTAGCCTACTGTTGGGGAGTGGCTACACCTTC.

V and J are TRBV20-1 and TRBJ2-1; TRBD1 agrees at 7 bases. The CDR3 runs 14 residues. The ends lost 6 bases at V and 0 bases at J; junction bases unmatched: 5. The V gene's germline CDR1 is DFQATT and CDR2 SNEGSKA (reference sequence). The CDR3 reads CSAPGQTSYNEQFF. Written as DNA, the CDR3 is TGCAGTGCGCCGGGACAGACCTCCTACAATGAGCAGTTCTTC.

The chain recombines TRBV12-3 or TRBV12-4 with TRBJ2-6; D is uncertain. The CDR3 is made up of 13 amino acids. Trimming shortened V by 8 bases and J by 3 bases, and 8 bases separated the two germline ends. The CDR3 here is CASCPIGANVLTF. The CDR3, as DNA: TGTGCCAGCTGCCCTATTGGGGCCAACGTCCTGACTTTC.

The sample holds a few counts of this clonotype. CDR3 coding DNA: TGCGCCAGCAGCCAAGAACCTTCTCCGAGTGGCACAGATACGCAGTATTTT. This gives the protein CASSQEPSPSGTDTQYF. The chain is built from TRBV4-1 and TRBJ2-3; D gene ambiguous. Germline loops: CDR1 MGHRA, CDR2 YSYEKL. The CDR3 loop spans 17 amino acids. Trimming left V 0 bases short and J 1 base short, with 14 bases between.

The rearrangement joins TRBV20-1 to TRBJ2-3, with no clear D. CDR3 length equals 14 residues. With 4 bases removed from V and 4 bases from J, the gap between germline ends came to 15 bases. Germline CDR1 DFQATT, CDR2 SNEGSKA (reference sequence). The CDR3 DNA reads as TGCAGTGCTACCTCTCCACCAGTTCCAGATACGCAGTATTTT. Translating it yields CSATSPPVPDTQYF.

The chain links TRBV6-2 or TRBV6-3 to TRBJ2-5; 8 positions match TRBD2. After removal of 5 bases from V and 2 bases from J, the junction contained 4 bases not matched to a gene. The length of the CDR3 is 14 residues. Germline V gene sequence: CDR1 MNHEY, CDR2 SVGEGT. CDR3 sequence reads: CASSVLAVQETQYF. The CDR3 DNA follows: TGTGCCAGCAGTGTACTAGCGGTACAAGAGACCCAGTACTTC.

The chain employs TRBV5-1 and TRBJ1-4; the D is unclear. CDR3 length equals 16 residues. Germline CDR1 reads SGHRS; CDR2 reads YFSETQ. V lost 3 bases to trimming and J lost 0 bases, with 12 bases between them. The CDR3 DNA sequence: TGCGCCAGCAGCTACAACACGACTACAACTAATGAAAAACTGTTTTTT. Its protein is CASSYNTTTTNEKLFF.

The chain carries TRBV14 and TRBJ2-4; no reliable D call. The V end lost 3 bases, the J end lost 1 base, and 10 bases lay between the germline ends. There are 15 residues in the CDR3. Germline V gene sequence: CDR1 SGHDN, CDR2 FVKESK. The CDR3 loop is CASSHLSNAKNIQYF. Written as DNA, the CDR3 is TGTGCCAGCAGCCACCTAAGCAATGCCAAAAACATTCAGTACTTC.

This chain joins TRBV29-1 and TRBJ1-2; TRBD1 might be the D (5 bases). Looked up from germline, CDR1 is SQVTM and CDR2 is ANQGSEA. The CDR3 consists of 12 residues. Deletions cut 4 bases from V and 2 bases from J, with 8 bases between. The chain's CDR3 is CSVATENYGYTF. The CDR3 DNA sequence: TGCAGCGTTGCGACAGAGAACTATGGCTACACCTTC.

The CDR3 region has the DNA TGCAGCGTTCGGAGGTATGAGAACACTGAAGCTTTCTTT. Its protein is CSVRRYENTEAFF. V gene TRBV29-1 combines with J gene TRBJ1-1, with D uncertain. V lost 5 bases and J 1 base, leaving 11 bases between the germline ends. CDR3 length equals 13 residues. Germline V lookup: CDR1 SQVTM, CDR2 ANQGSEA.

Here the CDR3 reads CALGAGGGEQFF. CDR3 DNA sequence: TGTGCCTTGGGGGCGGGAGGCGGTGAGCAGTTCTTC. J is TRBJ2-1 and V is TRBV7-8; 8 bases map to TRBD2. The V segment lost 11 bases and the J segment 9 bases; nucleotides outside the gene matches: 9. The CDR3 is made up of 12 amino acids. In germline, CDR1 is SGHVS, CDR2 FQNEAQ.

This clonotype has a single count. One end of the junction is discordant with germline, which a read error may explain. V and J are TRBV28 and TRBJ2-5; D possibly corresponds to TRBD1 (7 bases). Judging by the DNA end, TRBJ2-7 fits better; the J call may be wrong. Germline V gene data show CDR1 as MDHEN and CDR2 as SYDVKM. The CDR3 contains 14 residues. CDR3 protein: CANSLGAGGREQYF. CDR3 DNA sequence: TGTGCCAACAGTTTAGGGGCAGGGGGGCGCGAGCAGTACTTC.

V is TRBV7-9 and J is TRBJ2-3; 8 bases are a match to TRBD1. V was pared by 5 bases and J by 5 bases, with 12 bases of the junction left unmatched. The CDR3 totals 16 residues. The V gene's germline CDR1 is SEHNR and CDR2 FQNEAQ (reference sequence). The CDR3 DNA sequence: TGTGCCAGCAGCCCGACCCGACAGGGGCCCGGAGATACGCAGTATTTT. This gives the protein CASSPTRQGPGDTQYF.